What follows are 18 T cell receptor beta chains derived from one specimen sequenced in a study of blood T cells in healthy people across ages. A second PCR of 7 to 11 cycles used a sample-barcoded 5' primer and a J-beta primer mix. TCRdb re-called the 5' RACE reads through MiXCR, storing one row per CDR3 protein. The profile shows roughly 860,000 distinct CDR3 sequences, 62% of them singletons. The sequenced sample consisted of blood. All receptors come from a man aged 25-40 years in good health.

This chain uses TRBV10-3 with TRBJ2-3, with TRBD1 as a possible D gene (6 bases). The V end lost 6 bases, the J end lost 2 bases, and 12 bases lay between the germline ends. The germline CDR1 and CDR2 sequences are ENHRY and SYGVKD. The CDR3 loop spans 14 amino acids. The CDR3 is CAIRGDTSTDTQYF. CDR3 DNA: TGTGCCATCAGGGGGGACACTTCCACAGATACGCAGTATTTT.

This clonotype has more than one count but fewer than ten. The CDR3 DNA reads TGCAGTGCAACCGGGACACTCTACGAGCAGTACTTC. It specifies CSATGTLYEQYF. The V and J genes are TRBV20-1 and TRBJ2-7, with D maybe TRBD1 (6 bases). V shed 6 bases and J shed 3 bases, with 12 bases lying between them. The CDR3 contains 12 residues. Germline V gene data show CDR1 as DFQATT and CDR2 as SNEGSKA (reference sequence).

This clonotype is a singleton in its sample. The CDR3 DNA follows: TGTGCCACCGTCACTAGCGGCACAGATACGCAGTATTTT. Protein sequence: CATVTSGTDTQYF. The J gene is TRBJ2-3, the V gene TRBV28, with 7 bases fitting TRBD2. J gave up 1 base and V 10 bases, and 5 bases lay outside the gene matches. This CDR3 is 13 amino acids long. Germline V lookup: CDR1 MDHEN, CDR2 SYDVKM.

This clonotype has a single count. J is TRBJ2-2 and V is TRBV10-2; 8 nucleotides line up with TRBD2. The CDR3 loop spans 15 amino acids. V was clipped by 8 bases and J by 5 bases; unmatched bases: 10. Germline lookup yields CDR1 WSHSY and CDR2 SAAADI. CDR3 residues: CASHQSGGRTGELFF. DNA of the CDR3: TGCGCCAGCCATCAAAGCGGGGGAAGAACCGGGGAGCTGTTTTTT.

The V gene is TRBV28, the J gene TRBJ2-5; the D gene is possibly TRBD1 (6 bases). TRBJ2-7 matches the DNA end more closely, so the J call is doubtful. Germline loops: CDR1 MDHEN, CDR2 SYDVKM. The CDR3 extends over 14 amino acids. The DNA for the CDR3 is TGTGCCAGCAGTCACAGGGAAAGTCTCCACGAGCAGTACTTC. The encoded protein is CASSHRESLHEQYF.

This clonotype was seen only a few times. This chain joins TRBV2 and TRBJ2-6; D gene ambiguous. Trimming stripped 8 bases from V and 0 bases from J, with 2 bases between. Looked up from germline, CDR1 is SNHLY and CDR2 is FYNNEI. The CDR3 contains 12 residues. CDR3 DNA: TGTGCCAGCGACTCTGGGGCCAACGTCCTGACTTTC. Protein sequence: CASDSGANVLTF.

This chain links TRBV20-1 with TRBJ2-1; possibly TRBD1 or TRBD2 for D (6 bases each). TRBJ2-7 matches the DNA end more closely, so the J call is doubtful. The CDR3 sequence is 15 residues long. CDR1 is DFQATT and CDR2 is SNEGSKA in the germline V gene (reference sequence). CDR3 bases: TGCAGTGCACTGTCGGGGGCGGTCAGTCGATACGAGCAGTACTTC. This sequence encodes CSALSGAVSRYEQYF.

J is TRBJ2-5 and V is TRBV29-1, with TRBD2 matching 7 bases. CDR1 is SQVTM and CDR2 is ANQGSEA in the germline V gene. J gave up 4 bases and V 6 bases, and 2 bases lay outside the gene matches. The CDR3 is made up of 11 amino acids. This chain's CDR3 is CSVGGSETQYF. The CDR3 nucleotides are TGCAGCGTGGGGGGGTCAGAGACCCAGTACTTC.

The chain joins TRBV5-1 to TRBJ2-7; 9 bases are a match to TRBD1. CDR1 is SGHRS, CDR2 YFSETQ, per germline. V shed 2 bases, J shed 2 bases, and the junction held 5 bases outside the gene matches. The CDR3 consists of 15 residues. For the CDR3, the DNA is TGCGCCAGCAGCTTCGGTGGGGACAGGGCCTACGAGCAGTACTTC. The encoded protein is CASSFGGDRAYEQYF. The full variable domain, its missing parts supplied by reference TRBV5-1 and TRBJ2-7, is KAGVTQTPRYLIKTRGQQVTLSCSPISGHRSVSWYQQTPGQGLQFLFEYFSETQRNKGNFPGRFSGRQFSNSRSEMNVSTLELGDSALYLCASSFGGDRAYEQYFGPGTRLTVT.

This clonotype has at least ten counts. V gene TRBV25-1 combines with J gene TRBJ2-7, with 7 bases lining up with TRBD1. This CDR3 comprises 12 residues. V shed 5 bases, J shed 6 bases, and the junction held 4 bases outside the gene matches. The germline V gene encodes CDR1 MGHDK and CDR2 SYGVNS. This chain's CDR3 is CASSQTGLEQYF. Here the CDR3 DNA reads TGTGCCAGCAGTCAGACAGGGCTCGAGCAGTACTTC.

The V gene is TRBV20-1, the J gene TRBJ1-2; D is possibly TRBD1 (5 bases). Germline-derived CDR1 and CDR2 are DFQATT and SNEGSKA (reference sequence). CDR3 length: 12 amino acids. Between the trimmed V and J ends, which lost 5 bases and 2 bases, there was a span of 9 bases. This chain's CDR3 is CSARAGNYGYTF. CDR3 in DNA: TGCAGTGCTCGGGCAGGGAACTATGGCTACACCTTC.

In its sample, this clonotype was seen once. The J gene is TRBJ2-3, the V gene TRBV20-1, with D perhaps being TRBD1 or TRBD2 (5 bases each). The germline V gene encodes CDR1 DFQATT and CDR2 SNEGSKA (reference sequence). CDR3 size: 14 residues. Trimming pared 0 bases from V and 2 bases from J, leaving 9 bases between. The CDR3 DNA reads TGCAGTGCTAGAGATAGGGGAGACACAGATACGCAGTATTTT. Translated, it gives CSARDRGDTDTQYF.

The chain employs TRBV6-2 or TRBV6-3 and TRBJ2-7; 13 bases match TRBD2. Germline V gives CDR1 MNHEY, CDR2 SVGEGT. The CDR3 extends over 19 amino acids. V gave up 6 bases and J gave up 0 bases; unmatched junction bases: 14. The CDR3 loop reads CASSPRGTSGDRYSYEQYF. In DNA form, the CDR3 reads TGTGCCAGCAGCCCGCGCGGGACTAGCGGGGACCGATACTCCTACGAGCAGTACTTC.

The CDR3 sequence is CASSRQGIVFYEQYF. DNA for the CDR3: TGTGCCAGCAGTCGACAGGGGATCGTTTTCTACGAGCAGTACTTC. V and J are TRBV25-1 and TRBJ2-7, with 8 bases lining up with TRBD1. Unmatched junction bases numbered 9, after V lost 5 bases and J lost 3 bases. The CDR3 has 15 amino acids. From germline, CDR1 is MGHDK and CDR2 SYGVNS.

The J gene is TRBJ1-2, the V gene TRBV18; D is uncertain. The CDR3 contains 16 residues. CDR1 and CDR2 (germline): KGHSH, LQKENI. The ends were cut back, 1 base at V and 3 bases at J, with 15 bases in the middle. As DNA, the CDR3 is TGTGCCAGCTCACCACAGGACGGCCGGGTCGACTATGGCTACACCTTC. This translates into CASSPQDGRVDYGYTF.

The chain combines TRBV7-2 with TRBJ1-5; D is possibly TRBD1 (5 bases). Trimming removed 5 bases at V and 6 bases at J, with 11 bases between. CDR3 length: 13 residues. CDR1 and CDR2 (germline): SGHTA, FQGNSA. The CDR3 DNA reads TGTGCCAGCAGCCGGCAGGGTCCTCAGCCCCAGCATTTT. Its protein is CASSRQGPQPQHF.

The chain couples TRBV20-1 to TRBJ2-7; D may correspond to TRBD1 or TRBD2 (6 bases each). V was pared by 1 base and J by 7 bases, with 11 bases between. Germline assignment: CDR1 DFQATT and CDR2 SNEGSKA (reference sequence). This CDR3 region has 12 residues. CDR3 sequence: CSARAGGGEQYF. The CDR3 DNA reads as TGCAGTGCTAGAGCAGGAGGGGGGGAGCAGTACTTC.

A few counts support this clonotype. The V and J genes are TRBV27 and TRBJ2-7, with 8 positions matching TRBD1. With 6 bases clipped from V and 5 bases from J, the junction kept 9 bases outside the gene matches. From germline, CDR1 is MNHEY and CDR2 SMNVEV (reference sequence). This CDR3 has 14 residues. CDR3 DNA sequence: TGTGCCAGCAGAGGACAGGGAATTCTCCACGAGCAGTACTTC. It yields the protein CASRGQGILHEQYF.